The 9 T cell receptor beta chains in this list originate from one sample, sequenced in a study of blood T cell repertoires in COVID-19. Assay used: immunoSEQ multiplex PCR; TCRdb lists only in-frame clones, some missing. The profile shows 65,000 to 90,000 clones, 82% of them singletons. Sequenced sample: peripheral blood. The receptors were gathered from a woman aged 55-75 years with acute or convalescent COVID-19.

V gene TRBV28 combines with J gene TRBJ2-3; 10 bases are a match to TRBD2. The CDR3 has 15 amino acids. CDR1 is MDHEN and CDR2 is SYDVKM in the germline V gene. J gave up 2 bases and V 5 bases, and 4 bases lay outside the gene matches. CDR3 region: CASSLAGANTDTQYF. The CDR3, as DNA: TGTGCCAGCAGTCTAGCGGGGGCGAACACAGATACGCAGTATTTT.

The rearrangement links TRBV7-9 to TRBJ2-1, with 15 positions matching TRBD2. The CDR3 sequence is 16 residues long. Unmatched junction bases numbered 5, after V lost 6 bases and J lost 5 bases. The germline V gene encodes CDR1 SEHNR and CDR2 FQNEAQ (reference sequence). The CDR3 region is CASRRTSGGAHNEQFF. The CDR3 DNA sequence: TGTGCCAGCAGGCGGACTAGCGGGGGGGCCCACAATGAGCAGTTCTTC.

The chain is built from TRBV3-1 (or the pseudogene TRBV3-2) and TRBJ1-2, with 7 bases fitting TRBD1. J was trimmed by 4 bases and V by 2 bases; bases with no gene match: 10. The CDR3 is 16 residues long. Looked up from germline, CDR1 is LGHDT and CDR2 is YNNKEL (reference sequence). CDR3 residues: CASSQTTGAASYGYTF. CDR3 DNA sequence: TGTGCCAGCAGCCAAACAACAGGGGCCGCATCCTATGGCTACACCTTC.

V and J are TRBV9 and TRBJ1-6; 8 bases line up with TRBD1. The CDR3 totals 15 residues. V lost 3 bases and J lost 10; bases outside the gene matches: 9. Germline assignment: CDR1 SGDLS and CDR2 YYNGEE. In DNA, the CDR3 is TGTGCCAGCAGCGCAGCGACAGGGGATGTATCACCCCTCCACTTT. Residues: CASSAATGDVSPLHF.

The chain joins TRBV7-9 to TRBJ2-1; 11 bases map to TRBD2. V was clipped by 0 bases and J by 10 bases; unmatched bases: 8. This CDR3 has 16 amino acids. The germline CDR1 and CDR2 sequences are SEHNR and FQNEAQ (reference sequence). The CDR3 spells CASSLALLAGVEEQFF. In DNA form, the CDR3 reads TGTGCCAGCAGCTTAGCGCTACTAGCGGGAGTCGAAGAGCAGTTCTTC.

The chain uses TRBV30 and TRBJ1-4; D might be TRBD1 (6 bases). V was cut by 6 bases and J by 8 bases, with 19 bases left in between. The length of the CDR3 is 14 residues. The germline V gene has CDR1 GTSNPN and CDR2 SVGIG (reference sequence). CDR3 loop: CACLKGGGKEKLFF. The CDR3 DNA reads as TGTGCCTGCCTAAAAGGGGGGGGCAAGGAAAAACTGTTTTTT. Based on the CDR3 plus reference TRBV30 and TRBJ1-4, the full variable domain is SQTIHQWPATLVQPVGSPLSLECTVEGTSNPNLYWYRQAAGRGLQLLFYSVGIGQISSEVPQNLSASRPQDRQFILSSKKLLLSDSGFYLCACLKGGGKEKLFFGSGTQLSVL.

V usage is TRBV6-1 and J usage is TRBJ1-5; D is unclear. Germline CDR1 MNHNS, CDR2 SASEGT. This CDR3 spans 15 amino acids. Deletions cut 0 bases from V and 3 bases from J, with 9 bases between. CDR3 region: CASSEAGEFNQPQHF. CDR3 coding DNA: TGTGCCAGCAGTGAAGCAGGAGAGTTCAATCAGCCCCAGCATTTT.

This sequence joins TRBV5-1 and TRBJ2-3; 12 bases match TRBD2. The germline V gene has CDR1 SGHRS and CDR2 YFSETQ. Unmatched junction bases numbered 5, after V lost 6 bases and J lost 3 bases. The CDR3 totals 15 residues. The CDR3 DNA reads as TGCGCCAGCAATCTAGCGGGAGGGCCGACAGATACGCAGTATTTT. Translation gives CASNLAGGPTDTQYF.

This clone was seen a single time. The gene calls are TRBV7-9 and TRBJ1-5, with 8 bases aligning to TRBD1. Trimming at V came to 5 bases and at J to 2 bases, leaving 2 bases not matched to a gene. CDR1 SEHNR and CDR2 FQNEAQ come from the germline V gene (reference sequence). The CDR3 covers 14 residues. CDR3 nucleotides: TGTGCCAGCAGCATGACAGGGGGCAATCAGCCCCAGCATTTT. It codes for CASSMTGGNQPQHF.